These T cell receptor beta chains were read from a single sample in a study of blood T cell repertoires in COVID-19. Sequencing used immunoSEQ multiplex PCR; TCRdb keeps in-frame clones, though not all of them. The sample includes around 280,000 clones, about 85% of them seen just once. Sequenced: peripheral blood. The receptor source for this set is a woman between 45 and 65 years old who had recovered from COVID-19. Both conserved end residues are part of each CDR3.

CDR3aa: CAWSVRSPRNEQFF
v_gene: TRBV30
len: 14
j_gene: TRBJ2-1

CDR3aa: CASSLGTGLGVGEQYF
v_gene: TRBV7-2
len: 16
j_gene: TRBJ2-7

CDR3aa: CAWSVGQGSGDTQYF
v_gene: TRBV30
len: 15
j_gene: TRBJ2-3

CDR3aa: CASSLLGLAAQETQYF
v_gene: TRBV5-6
len: 16
j_gene: TRBJ2-5

CDR3aa: CASSLRSGVPRYSNQPQHF
v_gene: TRBV7-2
len: 19
j_gene: TRBJ1-5

CDR3aa: CASRPTLDSGNTIYF
v_gene: TRBV5-1
len: 15
j_gene: TRBJ1-3

CDR3aa: CASSRQGREAFF
v_gene: TRBV11-1
len: 12
j_gene: TRBJ1-1

CDR3aa: CATATSGFLYEQYF
v_gene: TRBV15
len: 14
j_gene: TRBJ2-7

CDR3aa: CASSALQGFEAFF
v_gene: TRBV9
len: 13
j_gene: TRBJ1-1

CDR3aa: CASSSRGDTQYF
v_gene: TRBV7-2
len: 12
j_gene: TRBJ2-3

CDR3aa: CASSQAPGGNTEAFF
v_gene: TRBV14
len: 15
j_gene: TRBJ1-1

CDR3aa: CASSFPGTGNTEAFF
v_gene: TRBV11-1
len: 15
j_gene: TRBJ1-1

CDR3aa: CASSLAGDQPQHF
v_gene: TRBV12-3/TRBV12-4
len: 13
j_gene: TRBJ1-5

CDR3aa: CASGGLNLHNSPLHF
v_gene: TRBV12-5
len: 15
j_gene: TRBJ1-6

CDR3aa: CAWGDLIAKNIQYF
v_gene: TRBV30
len: 14
j_gene: TRBJ2-4

CDR3aa: CASSQGQNYGYTF
v_gene: TRBV14
len: 13
j_gene: TRBJ1-2

CDR3aa: CASSVGANYGYTF
v_gene: TRBV9
len: 13
j_gene: TRBJ1-2

CDR3aa: CASGPDTYEQYF
v_gene: TRBV12-5
len: 12
j_gene: TRBJ2-7

CDR3aa: CAWEQASYEQYF
v_gene: TRBV30
len: 12
j_gene: TRBJ2-7

CDR3aa: CASSYSEGTLGYTF
v_gene: TRBV6-2/TRBV6-3
len: 14
j_gene: TRBJ1-2

CDR3aa: CASSWTGKTEAFF
v_gene: TRBV5-6
len: 13
j_gene: TRBJ1-1

CDR3aa: CASRPGGAGTEAFF
v_gene: TRBV7-9
len: 14
j_gene: TRBJ1-1

CDR3aa: CASSSSGAGTEAFF
v_gene: TRBV6-5
len: 14
j_gene: TRBJ1-1

CDR3aa: CASRRQGARGTEAFF
v_gene: TRBV19
len: 15
j_gene: TRBJ1-1

CDR3aa: CASSLRGGERTDTQYF
v_gene: TRBV11-3
len: 16
j_gene: TRBJ2-3

CDR3aa: CATSRDTYNEQFF
v_gene: TRBV15
len: 13
j_gene: TRBJ2-1

CDR3aa: CASSTVDTEAFF
v_gene: TRBV5-4
len: 12
j_gene: TRBJ1-1

CDR3aa: CASRDTGPYEQYF
v_gene: TRBV6-6
len: 13
j_gene: TRBJ2-7